This T cell receptor (beta chain) was identified during a study of T-cell memory formation after mild COVID-19. This clonotype has only a few counts. TCRdb analysed the 5' RACE reads with MiXCR anew, one entry per CDR3 protein. Among 400,000 to 500,000 distinct CDR3 sequences listed, 15% to 20% were seen once. The CDR3 totals 12 residues. V was trimmed by 6 bases and J by 11 bases, leaving 16 bases between them. This TCR derives from a young man who had mild COVID-19 (a few samples of this study predate the infection). Cell type and time point are not known. This chain joins TRBV12-3 or TRBV12-4 and TRBJ1-1; possible D gene TRBD1, 5 bases. The sequencing input was PBMCs or a T cell subset sorted from them (not recorded which). The CDR3, as DNA: TGTGCCAGCAGCCCTGTCGGGGGTCGGGCTTTCTTT. Amino acid sequence: CASSPVGGRAFF.